One sample yielded the 32 T cell receptor beta chains listed below, sequenced in a study of long-term antiretroviral therapy in people with HIV. At survey level, the immunoSEQ assay was run in its v3.0 version. TCRdb's copy holds only in-frame clones and misses some; the assay was immunoSEQ multiplex PCR. The sample has fewer than 30,000 clones, roughly 86% seen once. The material was unsorted PBMCs, obtained 4.4 years after starting antiretroviral therapy. All receptors derive from a man younger than 40 with HIV.

The CDR3 loop reads CASSFLRLGDTEAFF. CDR3 sequence (DNA): TGCGCCAGCAGCTTTCTCCGGTTGGGGGACACTGAAGCTTTCTTT. V usage is TRBV5-1 and J usage is TRBJ1-1; D is possibly TRBD1 (5 bases). CDR3 length: 15 residues. Germline V gene sequence: CDR1 SGHRS, CDR2 YFSETQ. V shed 2 bases and J shed 3 bases, with 14 bases lying between them.

The rearrangement uses TRBV11-1 and TRBJ2-7; D unclear. Trimming cost V 1 base and J 3 bases, with 7 bases left between them. The CDR3 consists of 13 residues. Germline-derived CDR1 and CDR2 are SGHAT and FQDESV (reference sequence). CDR3 amino acids: CASSLDSLYEQYF. DNA of the CDR3: TGTGCCAGCAGCTTAGATTCCCTCTACGAGCAGTACTTC.

The V call is TRBV6-5, the J call TRBJ2-1, with TRBD2 identical over 8 bases. The germline V gene has CDR1 MNHEY and CDR2 SVGAGI. The CDR3 totals 16 residues. Losses at the gene ends were 0 bases for V and 8 bases for J; bases not matched to a gene: 9. The CDR3 sequence: CASSYSKLAASHEQFF. CDR3 DNA sequence: TGTGCCAGCAGTTACTCGAAACTAGCGGCCTCACATGAGCAGTTCTTC.

J is TRBJ2-7 and V is TRBV7-9; D possibly corresponds to TRBD2 (6 bases). CDR1 is SEHNR and CDR2 is FQNEAQ in the germline V gene (reference sequence). V gave up 1 base and J gave up 5 bases, with 15 bases separating them. The CDR3 is 15 residues long. CDR3 nucleotides: TGTGCCAGCAGCTTAGGTAGGGGCGGGACCCACGAGCAGTACTTC. It encodes CASSLGRGGTHEQYF.

This sequence joins TRBV18 and TRBJ2-1, with 10 bases aligning to TRBD2. Germline V lookup: CDR1 KGHSH, CDR2 LQKENI. This CDR3 comprises 16 residues. Trimming removed 3 bases from V and 4 bases from J; junction bases left unmatched: 6. The CDR3: CASSPPSGSPYNEQFF. DNA of the CDR3: TGTGCCAGCTCACCTCCTAGCGGGAGCCCATACAATGAGCAGTTCTTC.

This chain uses TRBV6-5 with TRBJ2-7; the D call may be TRBD1 or TRBD2 (5 bases each). The V and J ends lost 6 bases and 4 bases respectively, with 13 bases between them. The CDR3 sequence is 13 residues long. Per the germline V gene, CDR1 is MNHEY and CDR2 is SVGAGI. The CDR3 protein is CASSSGTDYEQYF. The CDR3 DNA reads as TGTGCCAGCAGCTCCGGGACCGATTACGAGCAGTACTTC.

J is TRBJ2-3 and V is TRBV12-5; D unclear. The CDR3 has 13 residues. V was clipped by 4 bases and J by 1 base, with 6 bases between them. Looked up from germline, CDR1 is LGHNT and CDR2 is FRNRAP. The DNA of the CDR3 is TGTGCTAGTGGTTCACGGCGCACAGATACGCAGTATTTT. As protein: CASGSRRTDTQYF.

The chain employs TRBV9 and TRBJ2-1, with D possibly called TRBD1 or TRBD2 (5 bases each). The CDR3 runs 15 residues. The V end lost 2 bases, the J end lost 5 bases, and 14 bases lay between the germline ends. CDR1 and CDR2 from the germline V gene are SGDLS and YYNGEE. The CDR3 DNA reads TGTGCCAGCAGCGTCGACGGGGCGGACAACAATGAGCAGTTCTTC. Amino acid sequence: CASSVDGADNNEQFF.

This rearrangement joins TRBV5-4 to TRBJ1-1; D gene uncertain. The CDR3 is 13 amino acids. Trimming cost V 1 base and J 2 bases, with 6 bases left between them. Germline loops: CDR1 SGHNT, CDR2 YYREEE (reference sequence). CDR3 residues: CASSLNLNTEAFF. The CDR3 DNA reads TGTGCCAGCAGCTTGAATCTAAACACTGAAGCTTTCTTT.

The rearrangement joins TRBV29-1 to TRBJ2-5; possibly TRBD2 for D (6 bases). Germline CDR1 SQVTM, CDR2 ANQGSEA. Trimming cost V 1 base and J 0 bases, with 9 bases left between them. The CDR3 has 14 residues. In DNA form, the CDR3 reads TGCAGCGTTGAAGTAGGCGGGAACCAAGAGACCCAGTACTTC. Amino acids: CSVEVGGNQETQYF.

This sequence joins TRBV27 and TRBJ2-5; D possibly corresponds to TRBD2 (6 bases). Germline V gene data show CDR1 as MNHEY and CDR2 as SMNVEV (reference sequence). The CDR3 runs 15 residues. Trimming pared 0 bases from V and 1 base from J, leaving 9 bases between. The CDR3 DNA follows: TGTGCCAGCAGTTTATCGGGGGGAACCCAAGAGACCCAGTACTTC. Translated, it gives CASSLSGGTQETQYF.

The chain couples TRBV9 to TRBJ1-2; D unresolved. Germline V gene sequence: CDR1 SGDLS, CDR2 YYNGEE. Trimming shortened V by 0 bases and J by 2 bases, and 8 bases separated the two germline ends. The CDR3 runs 14 residues. The DNA of the CDR3 is TGTGCCAGCAGCGTAGCAGCATCGAACTATGGCTACACCTTC. Amino acids: CASSVAASNYGYTF.

This clone was seen just once. V usage is TRBV6-6 and J usage is TRBJ2-5; TRBD1 is a possible D gene (5 bases). Germline-derived CDR1 and CDR2 are MNHNY and SVGAGI (reference sequence). The ends were cut back, 0 bases at V and 2 bases at J, with 10 bases in the middle. CDR3 length equals 15 residues. CDR3 DNA: TGTGCCAGCAGTTACTCATCCAGACAGCAAGAGACCCAGTACTTC. Protein: CASSYSSRQQETQYF.

The chain employs TRBV7-9 and TRBJ2-3; no clear D. This CDR3 has 16 amino acids. Trimming stripped 2 bases from V and 0 bases from J, with 12 bases between. Germline lookup yields CDR1 SEHNR and CDR2 FQNEAQ (reference sequence). The CDR3 DNA reads TGTGCCAGCAGCTTACTTTGGTCTAGTAGCACAGATACGCAGTATTTT. It yields the protein CASSLLWSSSTDTQYF.

This sequence joins TRBV27 and TRBJ2-2; D not certain. Germline CDR1 is MNHEY and CDR2 is SMNVEV (reference sequence). V gave up 3 bases and J gave up 2 bases, with 1 base separating them. The CDR3 runs 12 residues. The CDR3 spells CASSFNTGELFF. CDR3 DNA: TGTGCCAGCAGTTTTAACACCGGGGAGCTGTTTTTT.

This chain uses TRBV11-2 with TRBJ2-7; D is unclear. The CDR3 consists of 13 residues. Germline CDR1 reads SGHAT; CDR2 reads FQNNGV. Trimming shortened V by 5 bases and J by 2 bases, and 10 bases separated the two germline ends. The CDR3 DNA reads as TGTGCCAGCAGCCAAAGCACTACCTACGAGCAGTACTTC. It is translated as CASSQSTTYEQYF.

J is TRBJ2-3 and V is TRBV12-5; the D gene is possibly TRBD2 (6 bases). Deletions cut 6 bases from V and 1 base from J, with 11 bases between. This CDR3 has 14 residues. Germline lookup yields CDR1 LGHNT and CDR2 FRNRAP. The CDR3 sequence is CASGPRGGTDTQYF. As DNA, the CDR3 is TGTGCTAGTGGCCCGCGGGGAGGCACAGATACGCAGTATTTT.

V is TRBV28 and J is TRBJ2-7; no firm D call. Trimming removed 2 bases at V and 5 bases at J, with 10 bases between. The CDR3 runs 13 residues. The germline V gene encodes CDR1 MDHEN and CDR2 SYDVKM. CDR3 in DNA: TGTGCCAGCAGTTTAGCCGGGCTGGACGAGCAGTACTTC. Translation gives CASSLAGLDEQYF.

This chain joins TRBV27 and TRBJ1-4; D possibly corresponds to TRBD1 (5 bases). V was shortened by 2 bases and J by 4 bases, with 14 bases between the two germline ends. Germline-derived CDR1 and CDR2 are MNHEY and SMNVEV (reference sequence). The CDR3 has 16 amino acids. This CDR3 reads CASSLGKGFLNEKLFF. CDR3 DNA sequence: TGTGCCAGCAGTTTAGGAAAGGGGTTTCTTAATGAAAAACTGTTTTTT.

The chain has TRBV7-2 and TRBJ1-2; D call uncertain. The length of the CDR3 is 13 residues. Germline CDR1 is SGHTA and CDR2 is FQGNSA. Between the trimmed V and J ends, which lost 1 base and 7 bases, there was a span of 10 bases. The CDR3 DNA follows: TGTGCCAGCAGCTTAGGGGAAGTCTCTGGCTACACCTTC. It codes for CASSLGEVSGYTF.

The CDR3 reads CASSFPVYGGFGHGYTF. In nucleotides, the CDR3 is TGTGCCAGCAGCTTCCCCGTTTATGGAGGGTTCGGGCATGGCTACACCTTC. The rearrangement uses TRBV7-2 and TRBJ1-2; D not certain. Trimming took off 3 bases at V and 6 bases at J, with 23 bases between the two ends. Germline-derived CDR1 and CDR2 are SGHTA and FQGNSA. CDR3 length equals 17 residues. The entire variable domain, with the rest obtained from reference TRBV7-2 and TRBJ1-2, is as follows: GAGVSQSPSNKVTEKGKDVELRCDPISGHTALYWYRQSLGQGLEFLIYFQGNSAPDKSGLPSDRFSAERTGGSVSTLTIQRTQQEDSAVYLCASSFPVYGGFGHGYTFGSGTRLTVV.

The chain is built from TRBV7-8 and TRBJ1-1; a possible D gene is TRBD1 (5 bases). V was shortened by 2 bases and J by 1 base, with 8 bases between the two germline ends. Germline loops: CDR1 SGHVS, CDR2 FQNEAQ. This CDR3 comprises 14 residues. The CDR3 here is CASSLKDRNTEAFF. Here the CDR3 DNA reads TGTGCCAGCAGCTTAAAAGACAGGAACACTGAAGCTTTCTTT.

The chain has TRBV5-1 and TRBJ1-2, with unresolved D. Between the trimmed V and J ends, which lost 0 bases and 4 bases, there was a span of 10 bases. The CDR3 has 14 residues. Germline V gene lookup returns CDR1 SGHRS and CDR2 YFSETQ. The CDR3 DNA is TGCGCCAGCAGCTTGGAAGTAACGGTCTATGGCTACACCTTC. Encoded protein: CASSLEVTVYGYTF.

This chain uses TRBV19 with TRBJ1-1; D is perhaps TRBD1 (5 bases). V was shortened by 3 bases and J by 5 bases, with 10 bases between the two germline ends. Germline CDR1 reads LNHDA; CDR2 reads SQIVND (reference sequence). The CDR3 totals 13 residues. The chain's CDR3 is CASSMEGWTEAFF. The CDR3 region has the DNA TGTGCCAGTAGTATGGAGGGGTGGACTGAAGCTTTCTTT.

The CDR3 DNA is TGCAGCGTTGGCGGGGGGGCGGACACCGGGGAGCTGTTTTTT. Encoded protein: CSVGGGADTGELFF. V and J are TRBV29-1 and TRBJ2-2; 9 nucleotides agree with TRBD2. V dropped 4 bases and J dropped 3; count of bases not matched to a gene: 3. The V gene's germline CDR1 is SQVTM and CDR2 ANQGSEA. The CDR3 runs to 14 residues.

This clone has more than one count but fewer than ten. The chain links TRBV10-3 to TRBJ1-2; D is unresolved. This CDR3 is 13 amino acids long. Trimming removed 6 bases at V and 3 bases at J, with 11 bases between. In germline, CDR1 is ENHRY, CDR2 SYGVKD. The CDR3, as DNA: TGTGCCATCAGCCCCGGCGTACACTATGGCTACACCTTC. This sequence encodes CAISPGVHYGYTF.

V usage is TRBV7-9 and J usage is TRBJ1-1, with D perhaps matching TRBD1 (6 bases). The CDR3 totals 19 residues. The V and J ends lost 4 bases and 4 bases respectively, with 28 bases between them. Germline V lookup: CDR1 SEHNR, CDR2 FQNEAQ (reference sequence). The CDR3 sequence is CASSSPPGQKTPPRTEAFF. For the CDR3, the DNA is TGTGCCAGCAGCTCACCGCCGGGACAAAAAACCCCACCCCGCACTGAAGCTTTCTTT.

The chain combines TRBV10-2 with TRBJ2-1, with 12 bases fitting TRBD2. V lost 2 bases and J lost 7; bases outside the gene matches: 0. The CDR3 sequence is 14 residues long. The V gene's germline CDR1 is WSHSY and CDR2 SAAADI. The CDR3 DNA follows: TGCGCCAGCAGTGAGACTAGCGGGAGGAATGAGCAGTTCTTC. It specifies CASSETSGRNEQFF.

This rearrangement joins TRBV28 to TRBJ2-1; unclear D gene. Germline V gene sequence: CDR1 MDHEN, CDR2 SYDVKM. This CDR3 is 16 amino acids long. V lost 9 bases and J lost 4, with 22 bases in between. CDR3 sequence reads: CASIPRAVVGYNEQFF. DNA for the CDR3: TGTGCCAGTATACCCCGGGCGGTCGTGGGGTACAATGAGCAGTTCTTC.

The rearrangement uses TRBV5-5 and TRBJ1-1; D is perhaps TRBD1 (5 bases). This CDR3 has 16 residues. Trimming took 1 base from V and 0 from J, leaving 13 bases between them. Looked up from germline, CDR1 is SGHKS and CDR2 is YYEKEE (reference sequence). The DNA for the CDR3 is TGTGCCAGCAGCTTGACGAGGGGAGGTGTGAACACTGAAGCTTTCTTT. Protein sequence: CASSLTRGGVNTEAFF. Complete variable domain (other parts from reference TRBV5-5 and TRBJ1-1): DAGVTQSPTHLIKTRGQQVTLRCSPISGHKSVSWYQQVLGQGPQFIFQYYEKEERGRGNFPDRFSARQFPNYSSELNVNALLLGDSALYLCASSLTRGGVNTEAFFGQGTRLTVV.

By share of the sample, this clone is medium-sized. This chain uses TRBV15 with TRBJ2-5, with TRBD1 matching over 9 bases. The CDR3 consists of 14 residues. The trim removed 5 bases at V and 5 bases at J, leaving 6 bases unmatched. CDR1 is LNHNV and CDR2 is YYDKDF in the germline V gene (reference sequence). CDR3 bases: TGTGCCACCAGCGCGGACAGGGGATACGAGACCCAGTACTTC. Translated: CATSADRGYETQYF.

The chain couples TRBV5-4 to TRBJ2-7; TRBD2 aligns across 8 bases. CDR1 is SGHNT and CDR2 is YYREEE in the germline V gene (reference sequence). The CDR3 extends over 14 amino acids. V shed 5 bases, J shed 7 bases, and the junction held 11 bases outside the gene matches. The chain's CDR3 is CASSSRDGTREQYF. The CDR3 DNA reads as TGTGCCAGCAGTTCCCGGGACGGGACTAGAGAGCAGTACTTC.